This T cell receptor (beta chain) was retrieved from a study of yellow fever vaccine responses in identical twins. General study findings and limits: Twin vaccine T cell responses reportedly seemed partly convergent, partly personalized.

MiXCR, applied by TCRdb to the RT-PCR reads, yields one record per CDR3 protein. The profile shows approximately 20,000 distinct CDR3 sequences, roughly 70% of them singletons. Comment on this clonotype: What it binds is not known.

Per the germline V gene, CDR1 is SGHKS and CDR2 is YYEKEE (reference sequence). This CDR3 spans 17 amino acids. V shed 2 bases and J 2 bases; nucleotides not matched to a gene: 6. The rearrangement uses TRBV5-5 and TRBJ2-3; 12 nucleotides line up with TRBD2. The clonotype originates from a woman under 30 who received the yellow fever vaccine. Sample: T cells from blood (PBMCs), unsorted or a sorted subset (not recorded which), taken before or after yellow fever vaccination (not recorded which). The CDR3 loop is CASSFPRTSGDTDTQYF. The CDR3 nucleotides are TGTGCCAGCAGCTTCCCCCGGACTAGCGGGGACACAGATACGCAGTATTTT.